One sample yielded the 19 T cell receptor beta chains listed below, sequenced in a study of T-cell reconstitution after alpha-beta-depleted transplantation in children. Researchers prepared the TCRbeta library using unique molecular identifiers, the study reports. TCRdb fed the PCR reads into MiXCR, producing one record per CDR3 protein. This repertoire shows roughly 790,000 distinct CDR3 sequences, roughly 15% found once; its top ten account for just under 5%. Sequenced here: PBMCs, mostly from graft donor cells, sampled 360 days after TCRalphabeta/CD19-depleted stem cell transplant. The receptors stem from a male patient younger than 18 who had a stem cell transplant for acute lymphoblastic leukemia, so the T cells may come from the graft donor.

CDR3 amino acids: CSVRRSTGGYEQYF. DNA of the CDR3: TGCAGCGTCCGCAGGAGCACAGGTGGCTACGAGCAGTACTTC. V is TRBV29-1 and J is TRBJ2-7; tentatively, D is TRBD1 (5 bases). Trimming removed 6 bases at V and 3 bases at J, with 18 bases between. Germline V gene sequence: CDR1 SQVTM, CDR2 ANQGSEA. This CDR3 has 14 amino acids.

This clonotype turned up a few times. The chain employs TRBV2 and TRBJ2-3; perhaps D is TRBD1 or TRBD2 (5 bases each). Germline V CDR1 and CDR2: SNHLY, FYNNEI. The CDR3 loop spans 12 amino acids. The CDR3 here is CAGGHFTDTQYF. The CDR3 coding sequence is TGTGCTGGAGGACACTTCACAGATACGCAGTATTTT.

The V gene is TRBV20-1, the J gene TRBJ2-3, with D perhaps matching TRBD1 (6 bases). Germline V gene sequence: CDR1 DFQATT, CDR2 SNEGSKA (reference sequence). V was cut by 6 bases and J by 1 base, with 20 bases left in between. There are 16 residues in the CDR3. The chain's CDR3 is CSAGVRGLSGTDTQYF. Here the CDR3 DNA reads TGCAGTGCCGGTGTCAGGGGCCTCAGTGGCACAGATACGCAGTATTTT.

This clonotype was picked up a small number of times. The CDR3 loop is CASSLGPTGSYEQYF. CDR3 in DNA: TGTGCCAGCAGTCTCGGGCCGACGGGCAGCTACGAGCAGTACTTC. This chain joins TRBV27 and TRBJ2-7; no reliable D call. The V gene's germline CDR1 is MNHEY and CDR2 SMNVEV (reference sequence). The CDR3 spans 15 residues. The V end was cut by 5 bases, the J end by 3 bases, with 17 bases between.

The chain employs TRBV11-1 and TRBJ1-3; 10 bases agree with TRBD1. The CDR3 totals 18 residues. J was trimmed by 3 bases and V by 0 bases; bases with no gene match: 8. Germline assignment: CDR1 SGHAT and CDR2 FQDESV (reference sequence). CDR3 sequence (DNA): TGTGCCAGCAGCTTAGCAGCGGGGACAGGGGCTGGTGGAAACACCATATATTTT. It specifies CASSLAAGTGAGGNTIYF.

The chain combines TRBV3-1 with TRBJ2-5; 7 bases match TRBD2. Germline CDR1 is LGHDT and CDR2 is YNNKEL (reference sequence). The CDR3 runs to 14 residues. Trimming cost V 5 bases and J 7 bases; bases outside gene matches: 10. The CDR3 is CASSEGGRAGTQYF. The CDR3 DNA sequence: TGTGCCAGCAGCGAGGGCGGGAGAGCGGGGACCCAGTACTTC.

This clonotype showed up just a few times. The CDR3: CASSLLANSGANVLTF. Written as DNA, the CDR3 is TGTGCCAGCAGCTTACTAGCAAACTCTGGGGCCAACGTCCTGACTTTC. This rearrangement joins TRBV7-9 to TRBJ2-6; D possibly corresponds to TRBD2 (5 bases). This CDR3 spans 16 amino acids. V was shortened by 2 bases and J by 0 bases, with 8 bases between the two germline ends. Per germline, CDR1 SEHNR and CDR2 FQNEAQ (reference sequence). Filled out from reference TRBV7-9 and TRBJ2-6, the complete variable domain reads DTGVSQNPRHKITKRGQNVTFRCDPISEHNRLYWYRQTLGQGPEFLTYFQNEAQLEKSRLLSDRFSAERPKGSFSTLEIQRTEQGDSAMYLCASSLLANSGANVLTFGAGSRLTVL.

CDR3 sequence reads: CASSEDRGSKNIQYF. CDR3 in DNA: TGTGCCAGCAGTGAAGACAGGGGTAGCAAAAACATTCAGTACTTC. This rearrangement joins TRBV2 to TRBJ2-4, with 7 bases aligning to TRBD1. Germline CDR1 SNHLY, CDR2 FYNNEI. This CDR3 is built from 15 residues. Trimming removed 1 base from V and 3 bases from J; junction bases left unmatched: 3.

Many counts were recorded for this clonotype. The chain recombines TRBV20-1 with TRBJ2-1; TRBD1 is a possible D gene (6 bases). V dropped 8 bases and J dropped 2 bases, with 16 bases sitting between them. The germline V gene has CDR1 DFQATT and CDR2 SNEGSKA (reference sequence). The CDR3 length is 14 residues. CDR3 amino acids: CSPANTGTYNEQFF. In nucleotides, the CDR3 is TGCAGTCCAGCTAATACAGGGACCTACAATGAGCAGTTCTTC.

The genes are TRBV20-1 and TRBJ2-7; TRBD2 might be the D (6 bases). Between the trimmed V and J ends, which lost 0 bases and 3 bases, there was a span of 15 bases. Germline V gives CDR1 DFQATT, CDR2 SNEGSKA (reference sequence). This CDR3 contains 15 residues. The CDR3 DNA reads as TGCAGTGCTAGAGATCTAGAGGGGACTTTCTACGAGCAGTACTTC. It specifies CSARDLEGTFYEQYF.

At least ten counts were recorded for this clonotype. The rearrangement uses TRBV11-1 and TRBJ2-1; 7 bases map to TRBD1. J was trimmed by 0 bases and V by 2 bases; bases with no gene match: 13. Germline loops: CDR1 SGHAT, CDR2 FQDESV (reference sequence). The CDR3 is 19 residues long. The CDR3: CASSLQGQSLKSSYNEQFF. The CDR3 DNA is TGTGCCAGCAGCTTACAGGGACAGAGTCTAAAGAGCTCCTACAATGAGCAGTTCTTC.

The sample holds a few counts of this clonotype. The J gene is TRBJ1-2, the V gene TRBV29-1, with D possibly matching TRBD1 (6 bases). Germline V CDR1 and CDR2: SQVTM, ANQGSEA. The CDR3 is 11 amino acids. V lost 5 bases and J lost 6, with 10 bases in between. In DNA form, the CDR3 reads TGCAGCGTTTGGCGGGGGCATGGCTACACCTTC. Encoded protein: CSVWRGHGYTF. Filled out from reference TRBV29-1 and TRBJ1-2, the complete variable domain reads SAVISQKPSRDICQRGTSLTIQCQVDSQVTMMFWYRQQPGQSLTLIATANQGSEATYESGFVIDKFPISRPNLTFSTLTVSNMSPEDSSIYLCSVWRGHGYTFGSGTRLTVV.

Only a few counts were recorded for this clonotype. The chain links TRBV7-6 to TRBJ2-7, with D unclear. The V and J ends lost 2 bases and 3 bases respectively, with 11 bases between them. Germline CDR1 SGHVS, CDR2 FNYEAQ. The CDR3 is 14 amino acids. CDR3 protein: CASSLWASHYEQYF. The CDR3 coding sequence is TGTGCCAGCAGCTTATGGGCTAGTCACTACGAGCAGTACTTC.

The rearrangement uses TRBV4-1 and TRBJ1-2, with unresolved D. V lost 0 bases, J lost 1 base, and 12 bases lay in between. Germline assignment: CDR1 MGHRA and CDR2 YSYEKL. The CDR3 totals 16 residues. The CDR3 DNA reads as TGCGCCAGCAGCCAAGATGCGGGTTGGGATAACTATGGCTACACCTTC. Protein: CASSQDAGWDNYGYTF.

There are many counts of this clonotype. At one end the junction does not follow the germline gene, possibly because of a read error. The chain combines TRBV3-1 with TRBJ2-3; D possibly corresponds to TRBD1 (6 bases). Per the germline V gene, CDR1 is LGHDT and CDR2 is YNNKEL (reference sequence). The length of the CDR3 is 15 residues. DNA of the CDR3: TGTGCCAGCAGCCAAGTTCCGTTCCGGACAGCTACGCAGTATTTT. It translates to CASSQVPFRTATQYF.

This clonotype was counted between two and nine times. This chain connects TRBV7-2 to TRBJ2-1, with D unclear. Trimming pared 2 bases from V and 3 bases from J, leaving 17 bases between. Germline loops: CDR1 SGHTA, CDR2 FQGNSA. There are 17 residues in the CDR3. The chain's CDR3 is CASSLYGRSTGYNEQFF. CDR3 DNA: TGTGCCAGCAGCTTATATGGGCGGTCCACCGGCTACAATGAGCAGTTCTTC.

There are a few counts of this clonotype. In DNA form, the CDR3 reads TGTGCCAGCAGCGTAGTGGGGCGGGAGTCTCCAGATACGCAGTATTTT. Protein: CASSVVGRESPDTQYF. The V call is TRBV9, the J call TRBJ2-3; TRBD2 aligns across 7 bases. V lost 0 bases and J lost 4; bases outside the gene matches: 8. The CDR3 runs 16 residues. CDR1 is SGDLS and CDR2 is YYNGEE in the germline V gene. Full variable domain (outside the CDR3, taken from reference TRBV9 and TRBJ2-3): DSGVTQTPKHLITATGQRVTLRCSPRSGDLSVYWYQQSLDQGLQFLIQYYNGEERAKGNILERFSAQQFPDLHSELNLSSLELGDSALYFCASSVVGRESPDTQYFGPGTRLTVL.

This clonotype was counted many times. CDR3 nucleotide sequence: TGTGCCAGCAGTTTAAGGGCTAGGGCCGGGGAGCTGTTTTTT. Translation gives CASSLRARAGELFF. The chain joins TRBV27 to TRBJ2-2; D unclear. Trimming shortened V by 2 bases and J by 6 bases, and 10 bases separated the two germline ends. This CDR3 is 14 amino acids long. Germline values: CDR1 MNHEY, CDR2 SMNVEV (reference sequence).

This clonotype has ten or more counts. The genes are TRBV20-1 and TRBJ2-7; 7 bases are shared with TRBD1. The CDR3 is 16 amino acids. The germline gives CDR1 DFQATT, CDR2 SNEGSKA (reference sequence). The V segment lost 6 bases and the J segment 0 bases; nucleotides outside the gene matches: 14. CDR3 coding DNA: TGCAGTGCAATTGGGACAGTTCAAAGGAGCTCCTACGAGCAGTACTTC. It specifies CSAIGTVQRSSYEQYF.